These 20 T cell receptor beta chains originate from one sample sequenced in a study of cytotoxic CD8 clonotypes in ibrutinib-treated CLL. This table comes from immunoSEQ multiplex PCR, and its TCRdb copy is limited to in-frame clones, with some not included. Of under 150,000 clones in the sample, approximately 80% were seen once. The sample consisted of PBMCs, taken after 24 months of ibrutinib treatment. The receptor set was obtained from a human donor with chronic lymphocytic leukemia.

This chain connects TRBV6-5 to TRBJ2-7; D may be TRBD1 (5 bases). The V gene's germline CDR1 is MNHEY and CDR2 SVGAGI. The length of the CDR3 is 11 residues. Trimming removed 6 bases at V and 9 bases at J, with 12 bases between. The CDR3 DNA reads TGTGCCAGCAGGGACATTCCGGTGCAGTACTTC. This sequence encodes CASRDIPVQYF.

The chain uses TRBV27 and TRBJ1-6; no definite D call. V lost 3 bases, J lost 3 bases, and 12 bases lay in between. Germline CDR1 reads MNHEY; CDR2 reads SMNVEV (reference sequence). The CDR3 runs 16 residues. The CDR3 loop is CASSLRVLLYNSPLHF. The CDR3 nucleotides read TGTGCCAGCAGTTTGAGGGTCCTCCTCTATAATTCACCCCTCCACTTT.

DNA for the CDR3: TGTGCCAGTAGTATACGCCACAGGGCAACTAATGAAAAACTGTTTTTT. Translated: CASSIRHRATNEKLFF. This rearrangement joins TRBV19 to TRBJ1-4; D may be TRBD1 (6 bases). Germline V gene sequence: CDR1 LNHDA, CDR2 SQIVND (reference sequence). The CDR3 extends over 16 amino acids. The V gene lost 2 bases and the J gene lost 0 bases, with 10 bases spanning the gap.

The V and J genes are TRBV6-5 and TRBJ1-2, with D possibly TRBD1 on 5 matching bases. V lost 2 bases to trimming and J lost 8 bases, with 15 bases between them. CDR1 is MNHEY, CDR2 SVGAGI, per germline. The CDR3 length is 14 residues. The CDR3 region has the DNA TGTGCCAGCAGTTACCGCGGAAGCGAGGGGGGCTACACCTTC. It encodes CASSYRGSEGGYTF.

This clone was seen just once. The V gene is TRBV7-2, the J gene TRBJ2-5; no firm D call. Trimming removed 5 bases from V and 5 bases from J, with 12 bases in between. CDR1 and CDR2 (germline): SGHTA, FQGNSA. The CDR3 contains 13 residues. The CDR3 is CASSTRHAETQYF. The CDR3 DNA reads as TGTGCCAGCAGCACCCGACACGCGGAGACCCAGTACTTC.

The CDR3 here is CSVGESYGYTF. DNA for the CDR3: TGCAGCGTCGGCGAGTCCTATGGCTACACCTTC. This rearrangement joins TRBV29-1 to TRBJ1-2; D is uncertain. Per germline, CDR1 SQVTM and CDR2 ANQGSEA. V was cut by 6 bases and J by 4 bases, with 9 bases left in between. The CDR3 is 11 amino acids.

V usage is TRBV7-8 and J usage is TRBJ2-3, with D unclear. This CDR3 spans 13 amino acids. The germline CDR1 and CDR2 sequences are SGHVS and FQNEAQ. The V end was cut by 2 bases, the J end by 6 bases, with 9 bases between. In DNA, the CDR3 is TGTGCCAGCAGCTTACGAAGGACGGATACGCAGTATTTT. Translation gives CASSLRRTDTQYF. Supplemented by reference TRBV7-8 and TRBJ2-3, the full variable domain reads GAGVSQSPRYKVAKRGQDVALRCDPISGHVSLFWYQQALGQGPEFLTYFQNEAQLDKSGLPSDRFFAERPEGSVSTLKIQRTQQEDSAVYLCASSLRRTDTQYFGPGTRLTVL.

Worth noting for this clone: This same CDR3 is encoded by further DNA sequences in the sample. The chain employs TRBV10-3 and TRBJ1-6; TRBD1 might be the D (6 bases). Germline-derived CDR1 and CDR2 are ENHRY and SYGVKD. This CDR3 has 14 residues. V was pared by 0 bases and J by 15 bases, with 15 bases between. CDR3 DNA sequence: TGTGCCATCAGTGAGTCAATGGACAGAGGACACCTCCACTTT. Protein sequence: CAISESMDRGHLHF.

In its sample, this clone was seen once. The chain employs TRBV5-1 and TRBJ2-1, with D perhaps TRBD1 (6 bases). The V gene lost 1 base and the J gene lost 9 bases, with 11 bases spanning the gap. The CDR3 extends over 13 amino acids. Per the germline V gene, CDR1 is SGHRS and CDR2 is YFSETQ. The CDR3 nucleotides read TGCGCCAGCAGCTTGTACGAGGACAGTGAGCAGTTCTTC. It yields the protein CASSLYEDSEQFF. The full variable domain, rest sourced from reference TRBV5-1 and TRBJ2-1, is KAGVTQTPRYLIKTRGQQVTLSCSPISGHRSVSWYQQTPGQGLQFLFEYFSETQRNKGNFPGRFSGRQFSNSRSEMNVSTLELGDSALYLCASSLYEDSEQFFGPGTRLTVL.

This chain links TRBV10-1 with TRBJ2-6; D is undetermined. Germline loops: CDR1 WNHNN, CDR2 SYGVQD (reference sequence). The CDR3 is 14 residues long. V was pared by 10 bases and J by 1 base, with 11 bases between. CDR3 nucleotides: TGCGCCACCTTGTTGGGATCTGGGGCCAACGTCCTGACTTTC. It specifies CATLLGSGANVLTF.

This chain joins TRBV6-5 and TRBJ1-1; 7 bases map to TRBD1. CDR1 is MNHEY and CDR2 is SVGAGI in the germline V gene. The CDR3 is 14 residues long. V gave up 6 bases and J gave up 2 bases; unmatched junction bases: 6. The CDR3 DNA reads as TGTGCCAGCAGGGTGACAGGGATAAACACTGAAGCTTTCTTT. This codes for CASRVTGINTEAFF.

In nucleotides, the CDR3 is TGTGCCATCAGGGGACAGGGGGATAGCAATCAGCCCCAGCATTTT. It specifies CAIRGQGDSNQPQHF. This chain joins TRBV10-3 and TRBJ1-5; 11 nucleotides agree with TRBD1. The CDR3 is 15 residues long. V dropped 6 bases and J dropped 0; count of bases not matched to a gene: 1. Per germline, CDR1 ENHRY and CDR2 SYGVKD.

This clone came up many times. The chain couples TRBV27 to TRBJ1-6; 9 positions match TRBD1. CDR1 is MNHEY and CDR2 is SMNVEV in the germline V gene (reference sequence). Trimming removed 3 bases from V and 9 bases from J; junction bases left unmatched: 9. CDR3 size: 16 residues. CDR3 sequence: CASSFTVQGAISPLHF. The DNA of the CDR3 is TGTGCCAGCAGTTTTACGGTACAGGGGGCGATTTCACCCCTCCACTTT.

This sequence joins TRBV11-1 and TRBJ1-2; 10 bases line up with TRBD1. J was trimmed by 7 bases and V by 5 bases; bases with no gene match: 10. The V gene's germline CDR1 is SGHAT and CDR2 FQDESV (reference sequence). This CDR3 comprises 15 residues. The CDR3 bases are TGTGCCAGCAGCGCAACCGGGACAGGGGTTTCTGGCTACACCTTC. Protein product: CASSATGTGVSGYTF.

This clone was seen a single time. V usage is TRBV10-3 and J usage is TRBJ2-1, with TRBD1 matching over 8 bases. The germline V gene encodes CDR1 ENHRY and CDR2 SYGVKD. V dropped 5 bases and J dropped 5; count of bases not matched to a gene: 11. The CDR3 totals 16 residues. CDR3 DNA sequence: TGTGCCATCAGTCAAGGGGGGACAGGAGCCGACAATGAGCAGTTCTTC. Amino acids: CAISQGGTGADNEQFF.

This clone has a handful of counts. CDR3 residues: CASSQANQLGYGYTF. The CDR3 coding sequence is TGCGCCAGCAGCCAGGCGAACCAACTTGGCTATGGCTACACCTTC. The chain uses TRBV4-3 and TRBJ1-2; D not certain. The CDR3 length is 15 residues. V dropped 3 bases and J dropped 4 bases, with 15 bases sitting between them. Germline V gene lookup returns CDR1 LGHNA and CDR2 YSLEER.

CDR3 protein: CASSPGSSNTGELFF. The DNA of the CDR3 is TGCGCCAGCAGCCCCGGGAGTTCGAACACCGGGGAGCTGTTTTTT. The J gene is TRBJ2-2, the V gene TRBV5-1, with a tentative D call TRBD2 (6 bases). Germline CDR1 is SGHRS and CDR2 is YFSETQ. The CDR3 is made up of 15 amino acids. V lost 4 bases to trimming and J lost 0 bases, with 10 bases between them.

V gene TRBV4-3 combines with J gene TRBJ1-2; tentative D call: TRBD1 (6 bases). Looked up from germline, CDR1 is LGHNA and CDR2 is YSLEER. The CDR3 consists of 17 residues. V lost 0 bases and J lost 4, with 18 bases in between. In DNA form, the CDR3 reads TGCGCCAGCAGCCAAGATGCCGGGGGGCCGCCCTTCTATGGCTACACCTTC. Protein product: CASSQDAGGPPFYGYTF.

V gene TRBV7-2 combines with J gene TRBJ2-7; D not resolved. Trimming cost V 1 base and J 3 bases, with 16 bases left between them. CDR1 and CDR2 from the germline V gene are SGHTA and FQGNSA. CDR3 size: 16 residues. CDR3 in DNA: TGTGCCAGCAGCTTAGGGGGTCACGGCAGTCGCTACGAGCAGTACTTC. Protein sequence: CASSLGGHGSRYEQYF.

This clone came up a few times. The V call is TRBV7-2, the J call TRBJ1-2; D is uncertain. CDR1 is SGHTA and CDR2 is FQGNSA in the germline V gene. The CDR3 has 12 amino acids. V was cut by 4 bases and J by 4 bases, with 7 bases left in between. DNA of the CDR3: TGTGCCAGCAGCTCGAGGGTCTATGGCTACACCTTC. Encoded protein: CASSSRVYGYTF.